This T cell receptor (beta chain) was sequenced for a study of blood T cell repertoires in COVID-19. Study information: Italy, Spain and the United States were the sources of the convalescent and acute COVID-19 samples. The cDNA or gDNA used as material had been derived from T cells, B-cell-depleted T cells, or PBMCs.

As handled by the study authors: Amplification from reference gene primers served as the basis for estimated nucleated cell counts. The assay was immunoSEQ multiplex PCR, and TCRdb's table has in-frame clones only and misses some. The DNA gave D and trimming, while V, J and clone size come from that table. This table has 200,000 to 300,000 clones, about 82% appearing once. Germline-derived CDR1 and CDR2 are SGHDT and YYEEEE. The CDR3 totals 15 residues. The germline V and J ends were trimmed by 0 bases and 0 bases, with 7 bases remaining between them. This clone was recorded a few times. The origin of this receptor is a woman aged 55-75 years with active or convalescent COVID-19. The sequenced material came from peripheral blood. This chain links TRBV5-6 with TRBJ2-1; D perhaps matches TRBD2 (5 bases). DNA of the CDR3: TGTGCCAGCAGCTTGGGACTACGCTCCTACAATGAGCAGTTCTTC. Its protein is CASSLGLRSYNEQFF.